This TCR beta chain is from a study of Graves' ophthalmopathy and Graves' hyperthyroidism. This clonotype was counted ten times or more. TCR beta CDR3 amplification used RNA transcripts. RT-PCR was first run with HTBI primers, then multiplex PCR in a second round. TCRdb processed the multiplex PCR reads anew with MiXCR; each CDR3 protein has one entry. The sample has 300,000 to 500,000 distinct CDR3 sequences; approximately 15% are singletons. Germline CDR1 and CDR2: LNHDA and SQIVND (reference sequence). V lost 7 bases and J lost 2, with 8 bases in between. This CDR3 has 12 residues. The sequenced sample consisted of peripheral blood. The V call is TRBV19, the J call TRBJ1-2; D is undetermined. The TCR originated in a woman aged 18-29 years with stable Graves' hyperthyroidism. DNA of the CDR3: TGTGCCAGTATGAACAGCAACTATGGCTACACCTTC. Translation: CASMNSNYGYTF.